What follows are 27 T cell receptor beta chains derived from one specimen sequenced in a study of T cells in Graves' hyperthyroidism and ophthalmopathy. Amplified TCR beta CDR3 regions came from RNA transcripts. The TCR CDR3 was amplified in a first-round RT-PCR using the HTBI primer set. TCRdb ran MiXCR on the multiplex PCR reads and lists one entry per CDR3 protein. The data show 490,000 or so distinct CDR3 sequences, with 20% to 25% seen just once and around 54% held by the top ten. The material sequenced was blood. The receptors here all came from a woman aged 70 to 79 with Graves' ophthalmopathy.

This clonotype has just a few counts. V usage is TRBV7-8 and J usage is TRBJ2-3, with TRBD2 matching 9 bases. V shed 3 bases, J shed 3 bases, and the junction held 7 bases outside the gene matches. There are 16 residues in the CDR3. The germline gives CDR1 SGHVS, CDR2 FQNEAQ. CDR3 in amino acids: CASSFKAGGGTDTQYF. The CDR3 DNA reads TGTGCCAGCAGCTTTAAAGCGGGGGGCGGAACAGATACGCAGTATTTT.

CDR3 in amino acids: CASSPPGSTNEKLFF. CDR3 nucleotides: TGTGCCAGCTCACCACCGGGCAGTACTAATGAAAAACTGTTTTTT. V gene TRBV18 combines with J gene TRBJ1-4; D gene unclear. The length of the CDR3 is 15 residues. V was trimmed by 0 bases and J by 2 bases, leaving 7 bases between them. CDR1 and CDR2 from the germline V gene are KGHSH and LQKENI.

This clonotype was seen just once. A much larger clone sits a single nucleotide away, making a read error possible. The V and J genes are TRBV27 and TRBJ2-3; 8 bases map to TRBD2. CDR1 and CDR2 from the germline V gene are MNHEY and SMNVEV (reference sequence). The junction had 15 bases not matched to a gene; V was cut back by 2 bases and J by 8 bases. This CDR3 is built from 17 residues. The CDR3 sequence is CASSLRESGRSPGTQYF. In nucleotides, the CDR3 is TGTGCCAGCAGTTTAAGGGAAAGCGGGAGAAGTCCAGGTACGCAGTATTTT.

This clonotype has a handful of counts. This rearrangement joins TRBV2 to TRBJ2-7; tentative D call: TRBD1 (6 bases). The CDR3 has 12 amino acids. The germline V and J ends were trimmed by 6 bases and 3 bases, with 9 bases remaining between them. Germline values: CDR1 SNHLY, CDR2 FYNNEI. In DNA, the CDR3 is TGTGCCAGCAGGGGGACAAACTACGAGCAGTACTTC. It specifies CASRGTNYEQYF. The full variable domain, rest sourced from reference TRBV2 and TRBJ2-7, is EPEVTQTPSHQVTQMGQEVILRCVPISNHLYFYWYRQILGQKVEFLVSFYNNEISEKSEIFDDQFSVERPDGSNFTLKIRSTKLEDSAMYFCASRGTNYEQYFGPGTRLTVT.

The CDR3 sequence: CASSSFPGRARQYF. DNA for the CDR3: TGTGCCAGCAGCTCATTCCCCGGGAGGGCCCGTCAGTACTTC. The chain uses TRBV7-8 and TRBJ2-5; 8 nucleotides agree with TRBD2. The V gene end was trimmed by 4 bases and the J gene end by 11 bases; junction bases not matched to a gene: 12. From germline, CDR1 is SGHVS and CDR2 FQNEAQ. The CDR3 spans 14 residues.

This clonotype occurred many times. The chain joins TRBV28 to TRBJ2-5, with TRBD1 matching 12 bases. Trimming cost V 6 bases and J 4 bases; bases outside gene matches: 9. CDR3 size: 16 residues. Germline CDR1 is MDHEN and CDR2 is SYDVKM. CDR3 residues: CASSRTGTGGRETQYF. The CDR3 coding sequence is TGTGCCAGCAGCCGAACCGGGACAGGGGGCAGAGAGACCCAGTACTTC.

There are many counts of this clonotype. The J gene is TRBJ1-5, the V gene TRBV12-3 or TRBV12-4; unclear D gene. The V end lost 3 bases, the J end lost 2 bases, and 11 bases lay between the germline ends. CDR3 size: 15 residues. The CDR3 region has the DNA TGTGCCAGCAGTTTTCGAGGCGGCCGCAATCAGCCCCAGCATTTT. Residues: CASSFRGGRNQPQHF.

In nucleotides, the CDR3 is TGTGCCAGCAGCTTAGCGGGCCCAGGGGAGACCCAGTACTTC. It specifies CASSLAGPGETQYF. The chain uses TRBV7-6 and TRBJ2-5, with D perhaps matching TRBD1 (5 bases). The V and J ends lost 0 bases and 5 bases respectively, with 10 bases between them. The CDR3 loop spans 14 amino acids. Per germline, CDR1 SGHVS and CDR2 FNYEAQ.

This clonotype appeared a few times. The chain recombines TRBV10-3 with TRBJ2-7; D gene unclear. The germline gives CDR1 ENHRY, CDR2 SYGVKD. The CDR3 extends over 13 amino acids. Trimming removed 6 bases from V and 2 bases from J, with 11 bases in between. The CDR3 bases are TGTGCCATCAGAGAAGACGGACCCTACGAGCAGTACTTC. Translating it yields CAIREDGPYEQYF.

This clonotype was found many times. The CDR3 bases are TGTGCCAGCAGTTTCTGGTCTAGGAGATCCTACAATGAGCAGTTCTTC. Its translation: CASSFWSRRSYNEQFF. V gene TRBV28 combines with J gene TRBJ2-1; D gene uncertain. CDR1 and CDR2 from the germline V gene are MDHEN and SYDVKM. The CDR3 length is 16 residues. Trimming took off 3 bases at V and 1 base at J, with 13 bases between the two ends.

V usage is TRBV3-1 and J usage is TRBJ2-7; D unclear. This CDR3 comprises 16 residues. Trimming took 4 bases from V and 5 from J, leaving 21 bases between them. CDR1 is LGHDT, CDR2 YNNKEL, per germline (reference sequence). In DNA, the CDR3 is TGTGCCAGCAGCCGGCTTTGGTCTAGTGGGAATGACGAGCAGTACTTC. This codes for CASSRLWSSGNDEQYF.

This clonotype was observed a handful of times. The chain employs TRBV20-1 and TRBJ2-2; 12 nucleotides line up with TRBD2. The germline CDR1 and CDR2 sequences are DFQATT and SNEGSKA (reference sequence). The junction had 3 bases not matched to a gene; V was cut back by 3 bases and J by 4 bases. The CDR3 totals 15 residues. DNA of the CDR3: TGCAGTGCTAGCGGACTAGCGGGAACCACCGGGGAGCTGTTTTTT. It encodes CSASGLAGTTGELFF.

In this sample, this clonotype turned up many times. The V gene is TRBV2, the J gene TRBJ2-7; a possible D gene is TRBD2 (6 bases). Germline V CDR1 and CDR2: SNHLY, FYNNEI. The V gene lost 9 bases and the J gene lost 2 bases, with 20 bases spanning the gap. This CDR3 is built from 15 residues. CDR3 region: CASKEYSGLTYEQYF. In nucleotides, the CDR3 is TGTGCCAGTAAGGAATATTCAGGACTAACCTACGAGCAGTACTTC.

This clonotype has more than one count but fewer than ten. The V gene is TRBV13, the J gene TRBJ2-7, with D perhaps TRBD2 (6 bases). There are 14 residues in the CDR3. Germline V gene data show CDR1 as PRHDT and CDR2 as FYEKMQ (reference sequence). Trimming stripped 4 bases from V and 2 bases from J, with 12 bases between. The DNA for the CDR3 is TGTGCCAGCAGCTGGCGGGACTCAGCCTACGAGCAGTACTTC. Its translation: CASSWRDSAYEQYF.

This clonotype was observed a few times. This chain uses TRBV19 with TRBJ1-2, with 7 bases matching TRBD1. V dropped 2 bases and J dropped 8; count of bases not matched to a gene: 8. The CDR3 spans 14 residues. Germline CDR1 LNHDA, CDR2 SQIVND (reference sequence). CDR3 loop: CASSIFDRVGGYTF. The CDR3 DNA follows: TGTGCCAGTAGTATATTTGACAGGGTCGGAGGCTACACCTTC.

This clonotype has at least ten counts. The V gene is TRBV6-1, the J gene TRBJ1-2; D remains ambiguous. V lost 6 bases and J 3 bases, leaving 8 bases between the germline ends. The CDR3 covers 12 residues. Germline lookup yields CDR1 MNHNS and CDR2 SASEGT. This CDR3 is CASRDSDYGYTF. The CDR3 region has the DNA TGTGCCAGCAGGGACTCAGACTATGGCTACACCTTC.

The rearrangement joins TRBV20-1 to TRBJ1-5; the match to TRBD1 covers 9 bases. Germline values: CDR1 DFQATT, CDR2 SNEGSKA (reference sequence). This CDR3 region has 16 residues. The junction had 6 bases not matched to a gene; V was cut back by 3 bases and J by 0 bases. The CDR3 DNA reads as TGCAGTGCTAGGGGAGGACAGGGGACTAGCAATCAGCCCCAGCATTTT. Amino acid sequence: CSARGGQGTSNQPQHF.

The chain links TRBV27 to TRBJ2-4; D is unresolved. With 3 bases removed from V and 0 bases from J, the gap between germline ends came to 6 bases. Germline CDR1 is MNHEY and CDR2 is SMNVEV (reference sequence). The CDR3 covers 14 residues. This chain's CDR3 is CASSLSLAKNIQYF. The CDR3 DNA reads TGTGCCAGCAGTTTGTCTCTAGCCAAAAACATTCAGTACTTC.

The table lists this clonotype with many counts. The chain employs TRBV11-2 and TRBJ2-1, with D possibly being TRBD1 (6 bases). The germline V and J ends were trimmed by 7 bases and 2 bases, with 12 bases remaining between them. CDR1 and CDR2 (germline): SGHAT, FQNNGV. The CDR3 contains 14 residues. CDR3 in DNA: TGTGCCAGCAACCCACAGGGAACCTACAATGAGCAGTTCTTC. Amino acid sequence: CASNPQGTYNEQFF.

This clonotype was detected ten times or more. The J gene is TRBJ1-5, the V gene TRBV12-3 or TRBV12-4; D ambiguous. The CDR3 totals 15 residues. Between the trimmed V and J ends, which lost 2 bases and 1 base, there was a span of 9 bases. CDR3 in DNA: TGTGCCAGCAGTTTAAGGCACAGAAGCAATCAGCCCCAGCATTTT. It translates to CASSLRHRSNQPQHF.

The chain combines TRBV20-1 with TRBJ1-5, with 8 bases aligning to TRBD1. Trimming cost V 6 bases and J 7 bases; bases outside gene matches: 8. This CDR3 has 13 amino acids. Germline V CDR1 and CDR2: DFQATT, SNEGSKA (reference sequence). The CDR3 loop is CSAETGVGQPQHF. The CDR3 DNA sequence: TGCAGTGCAGAGACAGGGGTCGGACAGCCCCAGCATTTT.

This clonotype was counted at least ten times. The rearrangement uses TRBV10-3 and TRBJ2-7; the D is unclear. The CDR3 contains 14 residues. V was shortened by 10 bases and J by 2 bases, with 18 bases between the two germline ends. Looked up from germline, CDR1 is ENHRY and CDR2 is SYGVKD. The chain's CDR3 is CATKASLLTYEQYF. CDR3 DNA: TGTGCCACCAAGGCCTCACTACTTACCTACGAGCAGTACTTC.

This clonotype was found many times. The chain couples TRBV2 to TRBJ1-6; D is unresolved. Trimming took off 7 bases at V and 0 bases at J, with 7 bases between the two ends. The CDR3 spans 14 residues. Germline lookup yields CDR1 SNHLY and CDR2 FYNNEI. CDR3 amino acids: CASTGSSYNSPLHF. Written as DNA, the CDR3 is TGTGCCAGCACGGGGAGCTCCTATAATTCACCCCTCCACTTT.

Remarks on this clonotype: It may be a read error: a sequence one base away is much more abundant. The chain has TRBV3-1 and TRBJ2-5, with no clear D. This CDR3 is built from 12 residues. Trimming shortened V by 4 bases and J by 1 base, and 4 bases separated the two germline ends. Germline CDR1 is LGHDT and CDR2 is YNNKEL (reference sequence). The CDR3 spells CASSRAQETQYF. CDR3 nucleotide sequence: TGTGCCAGCAGCCGGGCCCAAGAGACCCAGTACTTC.

This clonotype was found a few times. The rearrangement joins TRBV27 to TRBJ1-4; possibly TRBD1 for D (5 bases). Germline CDR1 reads MNHEY; CDR2 reads SMNVEV (reference sequence). This CDR3 is 15 amino acids long. V was shortened by 2 bases and J by 4 bases, with 11 bases between the two germline ends. In nucleotides, the CDR3 is TGTGCCAGCAGTTTAGACGGGACGGTTAATGAAAAACTGTTTTTT. Its translation is CASSLDGTVNEKLFF.

The chain carries TRBV6-1 and TRBJ1-5; D is perhaps TRBD1 (5 bases). The germline V gene has CDR1 MNHNS and CDR2 SASEGT. The CDR3 covers 15 residues. Trimming shortened V by 3 bases and J by 4 bases, and 13 bases separated the two germline ends. CDR3 protein: CASSEVQGLNQPQHF. The CDR3 DNA is TGTGCCAGCAGTGAGGTTCAGGGCCTTAATCAGCCCCAGCATTTT.

The chain is built from TRBV19 and TRBJ2-3; 8 bases align to TRBD1. After removal of 5 bases from V and 2 bases from J, the junction contained 6 bases not matched to a gene. Germline values: CDR1 LNHDA, CDR2 SQIVND (reference sequence). The CDR3 spans 15 residues. Written as DNA, the CDR3 is TGTGCCAGTAGTCCGGGACAGGCATACACAGATACGCAGTATTTT. Translation: CASSPGQAYTDTQYF.